This TCR beta chain stems from a study of regulatory T cells in long-lasting Graves disease. As for this clonotype: Its matching antigen is unknown.

Study results and caveats: Segments TRBV28, TRBJ1-2 and TRBJ2-5 showed preferential usage in persistent disease.

Time point reported: persistent/refractory GD, antithyroid drugs over 5 years with positive TRAb. The TCR library used RNA extracted from PBMCs. There are 16 residues in the CDR3. Deletions cut 1 base from V and 2 bases from J, with 9 bases between. The TCR beta library used iRepertoire HTBI primers with Arm-PCR amplification of CDR3. Each CDR3 protein gets one entry after TCRdb re-called the multiplex PCR reads with MiXCR. Of about 660,000 distinct CDR3 sequences listed, 25% to 35% were seen once; the top ten hold about 40%. Sequences were derived from peripheral blood mononuclear cells (PBMCs), sampled when the disease was refractory, from a patient treated with antithyroid drugs. This TCR came from a female donor with Graves disease. V usage is TRBV12-3 or TRBV12-4 and J usage is TRBJ2-6; D possibly corresponds to TRBD2 (5 bases). CDR3 in amino acids: CASSLGSGAGANVLTF. In nucleotides, the CDR3 is TGTGCCAGCAGTTTAGGCTCCGGGGCTGGGGCCAACGTCCTGACTTTC.